The source of this T cell receptor beta chain is a study of blood T cell repertoires in COVID-19. The CDR3 sequence is 15 residues long. The ends lost 8 bases at V and 0 bases at J; junction bases unmatched: 6. Germline CDR1 MNHEY, CDR2 SVGAGI. This clone has only a few counts. Repertoires were generated with immunoSEQ multiplex PCR, while TCRdb's copy carries only in-frame clones and drops some. Of about 160,000 clones in the sample, 70% to 80% were seen once. This TCR derives from a man aged 55 to 70 with acute or convalescent COVID-19. The sequenced sample was peripheral blood. The chain couples TRBV6-5 to TRBJ2-3, with 9 bases identical to TRBD2. In nucleotides, the CDR3 is TGTGCCAGCGCCCTAGCGGGGATAAGCACAGATACGCAGTATTTT. It codes for CASALAGISTDTQYF.